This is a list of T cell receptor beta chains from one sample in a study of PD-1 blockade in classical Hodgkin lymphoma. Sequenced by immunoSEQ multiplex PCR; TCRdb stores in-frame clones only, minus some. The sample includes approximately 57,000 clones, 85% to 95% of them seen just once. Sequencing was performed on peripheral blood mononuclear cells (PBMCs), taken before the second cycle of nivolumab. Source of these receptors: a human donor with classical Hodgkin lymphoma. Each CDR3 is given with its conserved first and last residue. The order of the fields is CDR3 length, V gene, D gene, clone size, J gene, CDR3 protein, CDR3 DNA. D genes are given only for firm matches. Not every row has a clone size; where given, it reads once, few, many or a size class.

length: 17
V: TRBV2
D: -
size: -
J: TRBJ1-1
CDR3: CASSAWRGSATYTEAFF
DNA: TGTGCCAGCAGTGCTTGGCGGGGATCGGCTACTTACACTGAAGCTTTCTTT

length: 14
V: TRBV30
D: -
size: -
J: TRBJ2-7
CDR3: CAWSWVLGSYEQYF
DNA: TGTGCCTGGAGTTGGGTGTTGGGCTCCTACGAGCAGTACTTC

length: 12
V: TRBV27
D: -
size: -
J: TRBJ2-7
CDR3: CASSLSGREQYF
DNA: TGTGCCAGCAGTTTAAGCGGGCGCGAGCAGTACTTC

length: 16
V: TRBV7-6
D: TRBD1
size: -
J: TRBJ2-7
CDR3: CASSYNNLGTGGEQYF
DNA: TGTGCCAGCAGCTACAATAACCTGGGGACAGGAGGGGAGCAGTACTTC

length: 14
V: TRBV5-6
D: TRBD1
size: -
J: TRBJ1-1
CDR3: CASSFGTGRGEAFF
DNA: TGTGCCAGCAGCTTCGGGACAGGGAGAGGTGAAGCTTTCTTT

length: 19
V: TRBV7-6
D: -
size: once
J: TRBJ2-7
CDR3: CASSLFYLGTLTPTYEQYF
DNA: TGTGCCAGCAGCTTATTTTATTTGGGGACACTAACCCCTACCTACGAGCAGTACTTC

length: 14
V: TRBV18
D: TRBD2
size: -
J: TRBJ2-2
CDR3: CASSPSGRRRELFF
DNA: TGTGCCAGCTCACCCAGCGGGAGAAGGAGGGAGCTGTTTTTT

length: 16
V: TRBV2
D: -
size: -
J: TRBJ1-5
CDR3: CASRITGPPINQPQHF
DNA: TGTGCCAGCAGGATAACAGGCCCCCCAATCAATCAGCCCCAGCATTTT

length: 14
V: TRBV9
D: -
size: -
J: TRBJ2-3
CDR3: CASSARGTPDTQYF
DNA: TGTGCCAGCAGCGCCCGAGGGACCCCAGATACGCAGTATTTT

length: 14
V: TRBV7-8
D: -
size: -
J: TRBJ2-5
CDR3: CASSTLGNQETQYF
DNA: TGTGCCAGCAGCACTCTCGGGAACCAAGAGACCCAGTACTTC

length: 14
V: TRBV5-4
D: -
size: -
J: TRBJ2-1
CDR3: CASSLENAYNEQFF
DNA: TGTGCCAGCAGCTTGGAGAACGCCTACAATGAGCAGTTCTTC

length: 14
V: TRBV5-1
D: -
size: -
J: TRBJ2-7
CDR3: CASSLEQAWDEQYF
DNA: TGCGCCAGCAGCTTGGAACAGGCCTGGGACGAGCAGTACTTC

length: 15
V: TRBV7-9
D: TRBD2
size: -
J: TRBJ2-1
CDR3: CASTWTSLGVNEQFF
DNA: TGTGCCAGCACCTGGACTAGCTTGGGTGTGAATGAGCAGTTCTTC

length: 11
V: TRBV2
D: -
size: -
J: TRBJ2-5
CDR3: CASRFEETQYF
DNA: TGTGCCAGCAGGTTTGAGGAGACCCAGTACTTC

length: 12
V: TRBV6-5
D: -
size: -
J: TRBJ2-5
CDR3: CASSSTKETQYF
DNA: TGTGCCAGCAGTTCGACGAAAGAGACCCAGTACTTC

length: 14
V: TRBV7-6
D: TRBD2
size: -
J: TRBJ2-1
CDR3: CASSLAGDDNEQFF
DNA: TGTGCCAGCAGCCTAGCGGGGGACGACAATGAGCAGTTCTTC

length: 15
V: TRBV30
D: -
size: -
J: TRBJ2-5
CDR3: CAWSPEGTSGETQYF
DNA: TGTGCCTGGAGCCCGGAGGGGACCTCGGGAGAGACCCAGTACTTC

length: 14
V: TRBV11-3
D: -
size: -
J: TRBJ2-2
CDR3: CASSLRGFTGELFF
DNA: TGTGCCAGCAGCTTAAGGGGGTTCACCGGGGAGCTGTTTTTT

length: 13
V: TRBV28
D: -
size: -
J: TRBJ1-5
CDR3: CASSSTPRQPQHF
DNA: TGTGCCAGCAGTTCAACCCCCCGACAGCCCCAGCATTTT

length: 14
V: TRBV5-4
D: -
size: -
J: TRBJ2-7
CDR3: CASSLDWQSYEQYF
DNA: TGTGCCAGCAGCTTGGATTGGCAGTCCTACGAGCAGTACTTC

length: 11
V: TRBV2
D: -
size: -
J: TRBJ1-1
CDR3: CARLEGREAFF
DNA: TGTGCCAGGCTAGAAGGTCGTGAAGCCTTCTTT

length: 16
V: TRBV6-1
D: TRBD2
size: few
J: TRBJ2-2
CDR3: CASSGTSGENTGELFF
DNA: TGTGCCAGCAGTGGGACTAGCGGGGAAAACACCGGGGAGCTGTTTTTT

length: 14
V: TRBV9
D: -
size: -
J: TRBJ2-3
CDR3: CATSEGLITDTQYF
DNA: TGTGCCACCTCTGAGGGGCTAATCACAGATACGCAGTATTTT

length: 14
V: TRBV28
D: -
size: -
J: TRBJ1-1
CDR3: CASSYTGMNTEAFF
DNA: TGTGCCAGCAGTTACACAGGGATGAACACTGAAGCTTTCTTT

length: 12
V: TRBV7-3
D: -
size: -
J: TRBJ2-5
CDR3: CASSSQGETQYF
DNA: TGTGCCAGCAGCTCCCAGGGGGAGACCCAGTACTTC

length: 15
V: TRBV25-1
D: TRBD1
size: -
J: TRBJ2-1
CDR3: CASSTPGQSTNEQFF
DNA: TGTGCCAGCAGTACCCCGGGACAGTCGACCAATGAGCAGTTCTTC

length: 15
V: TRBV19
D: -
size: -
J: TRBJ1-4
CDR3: CASSSPGHGQEKLFF
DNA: TGTGCCAGTAGTTCCCCGGGCCACGGTCAGGAAAAACTGTTTTTT

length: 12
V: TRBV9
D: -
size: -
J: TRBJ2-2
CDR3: CASSVSTGELFF
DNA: TGTGCCAGCAGCGTGTCCACCGGGGAGCTGTTTTTT

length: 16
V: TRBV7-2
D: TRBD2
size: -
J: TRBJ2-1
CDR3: CASSFSSAGVQNEQFF
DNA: TGTGCCAGCAGCTTCTCCTCGGCGGGAGTACAAAATGAGCAGTTCTTC

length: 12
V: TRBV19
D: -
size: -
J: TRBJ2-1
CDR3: CASSTDVNEQFF
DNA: TGTGCCAGTAGTACGGACGTAAATGAGCAGTTCTTC

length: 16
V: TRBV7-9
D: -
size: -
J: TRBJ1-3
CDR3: CASSLSIRVAGNTIYF
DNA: TGTGCCAGCAGCCTTTCCATCAGGGTGGCCGGAAACACCATATATTTT

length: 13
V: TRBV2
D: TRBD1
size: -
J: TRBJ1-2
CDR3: CASSEEGAYGYTF
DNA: TGTGCCAGCAGTGAGGAGGGGGCCTATGGCTACACCTTC

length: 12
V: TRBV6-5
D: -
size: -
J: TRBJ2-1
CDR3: CASSYRSGEQFF
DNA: TGTGCCAGCAGTTATAGGAGCGGGGAGCAGTTCTTC

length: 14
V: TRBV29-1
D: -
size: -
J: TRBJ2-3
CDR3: CSVEGGIYTDTQYF
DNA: TGCAGCGTTGAAGGGGGGATCTACACAGATACGCAGTATTTT

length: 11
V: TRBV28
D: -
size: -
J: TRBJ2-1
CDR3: CASSLGPLQFF
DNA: TGTGCCAGCAGTCTGGGGCCGCTGCAGTTCTTC

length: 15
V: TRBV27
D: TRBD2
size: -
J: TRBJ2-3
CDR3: CASSFRLAGHHTQYF
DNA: TGTGCCAGCAGTTTCCGACTAGCGGGACACCATACGCAGTATTTT

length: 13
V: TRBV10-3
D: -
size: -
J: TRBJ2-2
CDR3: CAISEAEAGELFF
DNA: TGTGCCATCAGTGAAGCAGAGGCCGGGGAGCTGTTTTTT

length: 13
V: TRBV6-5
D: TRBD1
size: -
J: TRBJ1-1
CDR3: CASSYGDRGSAFF
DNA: TGTGCCAGCAGTTACGGGGACAGGGGGAGCGCTTTCTTT

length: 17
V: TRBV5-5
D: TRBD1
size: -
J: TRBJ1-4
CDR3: CASSPPGTAVTNEKLFF
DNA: TGTGCCAGCAGCCCCCCTGGGACAGCCGTGACTAATGAAAAACTGTTTTTT

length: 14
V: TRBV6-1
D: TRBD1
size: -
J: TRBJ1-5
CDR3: CASTESGGGQPQHF
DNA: TGTGCCAGCACTGAGTCAGGGGGAGGCCAGCCCCAGCATTTT

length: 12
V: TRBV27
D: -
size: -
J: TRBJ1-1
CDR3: CASSFVGTEAFF
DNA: TGTGCCAGCAGTTTTGTTGGGACTGAAGCTTTCTTT

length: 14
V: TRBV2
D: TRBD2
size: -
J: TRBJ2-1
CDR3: CASSDSGTRVEQFF
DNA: TGTGCCAGCAGTGATTCCGGGACTAGGGTTGAGCAGTTCTTC

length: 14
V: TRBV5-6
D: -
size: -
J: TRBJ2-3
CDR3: CASSPVSSTDTQYF
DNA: TGTGCCAGCAGCCCCGTATCTAGCACAGATACGCAGTATTTT

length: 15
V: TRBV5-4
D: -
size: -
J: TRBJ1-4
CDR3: CASKVGGTDNEKLFF
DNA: TGTGCCAGCAAAGTTGGAGGGACCGATAATGAAAAACTGTTTTTT

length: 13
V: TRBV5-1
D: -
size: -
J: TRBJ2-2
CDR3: CASSWAGQWELFF
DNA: TGCGCCAGCAGCTGGGCGGGACAATGGGAGCTGTTTTTT

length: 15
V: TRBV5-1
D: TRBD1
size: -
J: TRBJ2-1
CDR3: CASSARDRVPNEQFF
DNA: TGCGCCAGCAGCGCCCGGGACAGGGTTCCCAATGAGCAGTTCTTC

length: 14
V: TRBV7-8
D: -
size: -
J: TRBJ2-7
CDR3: CASSLDRASYEQYF
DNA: TGTGCCAGCAGCTTAGACAGGGCATCCTACGAGCAGTACTTC

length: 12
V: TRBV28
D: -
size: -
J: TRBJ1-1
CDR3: CASSTADTEAFF
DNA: TGTGCCAGCAGCACTGCTGATACTGAAGCTTTCTTT

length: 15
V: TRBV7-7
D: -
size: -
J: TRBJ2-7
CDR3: CASSLGMGLNYEQYF
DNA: TGTGCCAGCAGCTTAGGAATGGGACTCAACTACGAGCAGTACTTC

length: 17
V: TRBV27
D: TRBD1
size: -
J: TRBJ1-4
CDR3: CASSFPQGALVEEKLFF
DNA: TGTGCCAGCAGTTTTCCACAGGGGGCTCTGGTTGAAGAAAAACTGTTTTTT

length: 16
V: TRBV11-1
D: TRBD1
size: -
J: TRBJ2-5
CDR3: CASSFRQGRGEETQYF
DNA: TGTGCCAGCAGCTTCAGACAGGGAAGGGGCGAGGAGACCCAGTACTTC

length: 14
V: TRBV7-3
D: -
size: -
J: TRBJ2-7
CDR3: CASSKTQDAYEQYF
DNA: TGTGCCAGCAGCAAAACACAGGACGCCTACGAGCAGTACTTC

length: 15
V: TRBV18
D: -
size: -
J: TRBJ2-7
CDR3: CASSPLAIDPYEQYF
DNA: TGTGCCAGCTCACCGCTAGCGATTGACCCCTACGAGCAGTACTTC

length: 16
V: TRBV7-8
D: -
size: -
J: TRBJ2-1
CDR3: CASSFSETASYNEQFF
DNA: TGTGCCAGCAGCTTCTCAGAGACTGCCTCCTACAATGAGCAGTTCTTC

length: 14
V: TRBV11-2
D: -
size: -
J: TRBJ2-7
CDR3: CASSLGAYSYEQYF
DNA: TGTGCCAGCAGCTTAGGGGCTTACTCCTACGAGCAGTACTTC

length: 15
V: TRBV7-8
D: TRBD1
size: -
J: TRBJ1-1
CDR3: CASSPGTGENTEAFF
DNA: TGTGCCAGCAGCCCCGGGACAGGCGAGAACACTGAAGCTTTCTTT

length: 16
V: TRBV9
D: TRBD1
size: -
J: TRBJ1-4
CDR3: CASSVETGGPGVELFF
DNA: TGTGCCAGCAGCGTAGAGACAGGGGGCCCGGGAGTGGAACTGTTTTTT

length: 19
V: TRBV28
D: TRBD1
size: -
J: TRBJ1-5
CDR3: CASSPTLLQDRTWHQPQHF
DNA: TGTGCCAGCAGTCCAACCCTCCTTCAGGACAGGACCTGGCATCAGCCCCAGCATTTT

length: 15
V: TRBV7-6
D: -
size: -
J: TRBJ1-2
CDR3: CASSLGQDGGYGYTF
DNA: TGTGCCAGCAGCTTAGGGCAGGACGGGGGCTATGGCTACACCTTC

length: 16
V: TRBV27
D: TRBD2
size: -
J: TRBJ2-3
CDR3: CASSLTSGRAKDTQYF
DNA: TGTGCCAGCAGTTTAACTAGCGGGAGGGCTAAGGATACGCAGTATTTT